Sequencing of this T cell receptor beta chain was carried out in a study of tissue T cells after allogeneic stem cell transplantation. Study information: Several unmodified and three CD34-selected T-cell-depleted grafts went to graft-versus-host disease patients. Where cell numbers permitted, CD3+ T cells were sorted from preserved blood and marrow.

Using immunoSEQ multiplex PCR, the repertoire was profiled, and TCRdb retains in-frame clones only, with some absent. The repertoire consists of about 43,000 clones, with just under 95% occurring once and the leading ten covering 3.8%. Study outcomes and limitations: Tissue-detected TCR repertoire was only partly captured by blood and spleen T cells.

This clone has just one count. Its antigen is unknown. The clonotype originates from a woman aged 35-75 years who later had graft-versus-host disease after an allogeneic stem cell transplant. The input for sequencing was blood, taken before transplantation.

CDR3 sequence reads: CASRKMPAGGGTEAFF. Written as DNA, the CDR3 is TGTGCCAGCAGGAAGATGCCCGCGGGTGGGGGCACTGAAGCTTTCTTT. The chain employs TRBV5-6 and TRBJ1-1; possible D gene TRBD1, 5 bases. The CDR3 runs to 16 residues. The germline V gene has CDR1 SGHDT and CDR2 YYEEEE. Trimming stripped 5 bases from V and 4 bases from J, with 21 bases between.